The rows below give T cell receptor beta chains drawn from one sample of a study of early T cells in non-severe SARS-CoV-2 infection. TCRdb reprocessed the 5' RACE reads with MiXCR, giving one entry per CDR3 protein. The table shows about 27,000 distinct CDR3 sequences, with less than 5% occurring only once. The material sequenced was whole blood. All receptors come from an adult who was a healthcare worker with PCR-confirmed SARS-CoV-2 infection or an uninfected control (not recorded which). CDR3s include the opening cysteine and the closing phenylalanine or tryptophan. D genes are given only for firm matches. Not every row has a clone size; where given, it reads once, few, many or a size class.

V gene: TRBV6-6; J gene: TRBJ1-5; D gene: TRBD1; clone size: many; CDR3 DNA: TGTGCCAGCAGTCCAAGAACCGGGACAGTCAATCAGCCCCAGCATTTT; CDR3 protein: CASSPRTGTVNQPQHF
V gene: TRBV20-1; J gene: TRBJ2-7; D gene: TRBD2; clone size: few; CDR3 DNA: TGCAGTGCTAGGACGGGACTAGCGGGGCCGAGCTCCTACGAGCAGTACTTC; CDR3 protein: CSARTGLAGPSSYEQYF
V gene: TRBV6-2/TRBV6-3; J gene: TRBJ2-1; D gene: TRBD2; clone size: many; CDR3 DNA: TGTGCCAGCAGTTACTCGATTTCGATAAGCGGGAGATGGGACAATGAGCAGTTCTTC; CDR3 protein: CASSYSISISGRWDNEQFF
V gene: TRBV7-9; J gene: TRBJ2-7; D gene: NA; clone size: many; CDR3 DNA: TGTGCCAGCAGCATCTCGGGGAGGAGGGGCAACGAGCAGTACTTC; CDR3 protein: CASSISGRRGNEQYF
V gene: TRBV11-2; J gene: TRBJ2-1; D gene: NA; clone size: NA; CDR3 DNA: TGTGCCAGCAGCTCGGCGGGCTGGGAGCAGTTCTTC; CDR3 protein: CASSSAGWEQFF
V gene: TRBV11-1; J gene: TRBJ2-7; D gene: TRBD1; clone size: few; CDR3 DNA: TGTGCCAGCAGCGTACGTCGAGGGGGCGCCTACGAGCAGTACTTC; CDR3 protein: CASSVRRGGAYEQYF
V gene: TRBV10-1; J gene: TRBJ1-1; D gene: TRBD1; clone size: many; CDR3 DNA: TGCGCCAGCAGTGCCTACGGGACAGGGGGCCGGGACACTGAAGCTTTCTTT; CDR3 protein: CASSAYGTGGRDTEAFF
V gene: TRBV20-1; J gene: TRBJ2-2; D gene: NA; clone size: many; CDR3 DNA: TGCAGTGCCTTTTGGGCCAACACCGGGGAGCTGTTTTTT; CDR3 protein: CSAFWANTGELFF
V gene: TRBV6-6; J gene: TRBJ2-6; D gene: NA; clone size: NA; CDR3 DNA: TGTGCCAGCGGGGGGCCGGTCGCCGGGGCCGACGTCCTGACTTTC; CDR3 protein: CASGGPVAGADVLTF
V gene: TRBV7-3; J gene: TRBJ2-5; D gene: TRBD2; clone size: many; CDR3 DNA: TGTGCCAGCAGCTTCCGGGGACTAGCAGGAGAGACCCAGTACTTC; CDR3 protein: CASSFRGLAGETQYF
V gene: TRBV7-8; J gene: TRBJ2-1; D gene: NA; clone size: many; CDR3 DNA: TGTGCCAGCAGCCCCGACAGGGAGGCTGAGCAGTTCTTC; CDR3 protein: CASSPDREAEQFF
V gene: TRBV5-5; J gene: TRBJ1-1; D gene: NA; clone size: many; CDR3 DNA: TGTGCCAGCAGCTTCATGCGGAACACTGAAGCTTTCTTT; CDR3 protein: CASSFMRNTEAFF
V gene: TRBV27; J gene: TRBJ2-3; D gene: NA; clone size: medium-sized; CDR3 DNA: TGTGCCAGCAGTTTTCGGGACCCGAGCACAGATACGCAGTATTTT; CDR3 protein: CASSFRDPSTDTQYF
V gene: TRBV11-2; J gene: TRBJ2-3; D gene: NA; clone size: many; CDR3 DNA: TGTGCCAGCAGCATAGGACTACGGGCCCTCACAGATACGCAGTATTTT; CDR3 protein: CASSIGLRALTDTQYF
V gene: TRBV12-3/TRBV12-4; J gene: TRBJ2-2; D gene: NA; clone size: many; CDR3 DNA: TGTGCCAGCAGTTTCAAGGGTGGCAACACCGGGGAGCTGTTTTTT; CDR3 protein: CASSFKGGNTGELFF
V gene: TRBV3-1; J gene: TRBJ1-1; D gene: NA; clone size: many; CDR3 DNA: TGTGCCAGCAGCCAAGCTTGGAGGAGAGCTTTCTTT; CDR3 protein: CASSQAWRRAFF
V gene: TRBV6-1; J gene: TRBJ2-3; D gene: NA; clone size: many; CDR3 DNA: TGTGCCAGCAGGGCCTGGGGGCTCACAGATACGCAGTATTTT; CDR3 protein: CASRAWGLTDTQYF
V gene: TRBV7-2; J gene: TRBJ2-3; D gene: NA; clone size: NA; CDR3 DNA: TGTGCCAGCAGTTTGCAAAGCCCGGGCACAGATACGCAGTATTTT; CDR3 protein: CASSLQSPGTDTQYF
V gene: TRBV5-4; J gene: TRBJ2-7; D gene: NA; clone size: many; CDR3 DNA: TGTGCCAGCAGCTTGGCAGGGTTCTCCTACGAGCAGTACTTC; CDR3 protein: CASSLAGFSYEQYF
V gene: TRBV20-1; J gene: TRBJ2-1; D gene: TRBD1; clone size: few; CDR3 DNA: TGCAGTGCTAGAGATCCGGGACAGGGAAGGGGCAATGAGCAGTTCTTC; CDR3 protein: CSARDPGQGRGNEQFF
V gene: TRBV6-5; J gene: TRBJ1-1; D gene: NA; clone size: many; CDR3 DNA: TGTGCCAGCAGATCCGACAGCATGAACACTGAAGCTTTCTTT; CDR3 protein: CASRSDSMNTEAFF
V gene: TRBV6-5; J gene: TRBJ1-1; D gene: NA; clone size: many; CDR3 DNA: TGTGCCAGCATCAAGATGGGACTTGTGAACACTGAAGCTTTCTTT; CDR3 protein: CASIKMGLVNTEAFF
V gene: TRBV7-6; J gene: TRBJ2-2; D gene: NA; clone size: many; CDR3 DNA: TGTGCCAGCAGCCCTGGGTGGAGGGCGCTGGACACCGGGGAGCTGTTTTTT; CDR3 protein: CASSPGWRALDTGELFF
V gene: TRBV7-3; J gene: TRBJ2-3; D gene: NA; clone size: NA; CDR3 DNA: TGTGCCAGCAGCTTCGGCTCCAGAGATACGCAGTATTTT; CDR3 protein: CASSFGSRDTQYF
V gene: TRBV4-3; J gene: TRBJ1-5; D gene: NA; clone size: NA; CDR3 DNA: TGCGCCAGCAGCCAAGGCACAGGGTGGAATCAGCCCCAGCATTTT; CDR3 protein: CASSQGTGWNQPQHF
V gene: TRBV27; J gene: TRBJ2-7; D gene: NA; clone size: many; CDR3 DNA: TGTGCCAGCGGTGATAGAGGGGCTTCGGACGAGCAGTACTTC; CDR3 protein: CASGDRGASDEQYF
V gene: TRBV20-1; J gene: TRBJ1-4; D gene: NA; clone size: many; CDR3 DNA: TGCAGTGCTAGAGTTCTAGGGAATGAAAAACTGTTTTTT; CDR3 protein: CSARVLGNEKLFF
V gene: TRBV7-2; J gene: TRBJ2-2; D gene: NA; clone size: few; CDR3 DNA: TGTGCCAGCAGCTTAGAGAGCAGGGGGGTCGGGGAGCTGTTTTTT; CDR3 protein: CASSLESRGVGELFF
V gene: TRBV24-1; J gene: TRBJ2-3; D gene: TRBD2; clone size: NA; CDR3 DNA: TGTGCCACCAGTGACCCACTAGCGGGATCCTGGGATACGCAGTATTTT; CDR3 protein: CATSDPLAGSWDTQYF
V gene: TRBV29-1; J gene: TRBJ2-1; D gene: NA; clone size: many; CDR3 DNA: TGCAGCGCCGGGACTCCCGGGTTTAGGCAGTTCTTC; CDR3 protein: CSAGTPGFRQFF
V gene: TRBV7-9; J gene: TRBJ2-1; D gene: NA; clone size: many; CDR3 DNA: TGTGCCAGCAGGCCCGCCGGGAATGAGCAGTTCTTC; CDR3 protein: CASRPAGNEQFF
V gene: TRBV29-1; J gene: TRBJ2-7; D gene: NA; clone size: many; CDR3 DNA: TGCAGCGTTGAAGGGGGGGCTCGGGAGCAGTACTTC; CDR3 protein: CSVEGGAREQYF
V gene: TRBV7-2; J gene: TRBJ2-7; D gene: NA; clone size: few; CDR3 DNA: TGTGCCAGCAGCTTGGACAGACGTTCCTCCTACGAGCAGTACTTC; CDR3 protein: CASSLDRRSSYEQYF
V gene: TRBV18; J gene: TRBJ1-2; D gene: NA; clone size: few; CDR3 DNA: TGTGCCAGCTCACCAAACCCTCAGGGCGATGGCTACACCTTC; CDR3 protein: CASSPNPQGDGYTF
V gene: TRBV5-1; J gene: TRBJ1-2; D gene: NA; clone size: NA; CDR3 DNA: TGCGCCAGCAGCTTCCGACAGAGAAGCTATGGCTACACCTTC; CDR3 protein: CASSFRQRSYGYTF
V gene: TRBV5-6; J gene: TRBJ1-1; D gene: TRBD1; clone size: few; CDR3 DNA: TGTGCCAGCAGCTGGGACAGACTAAACACTGAAGCTTTCTTT; CDR3 protein: CASSWDRLNTEAFF